The clone carrying this TCR beta chain has a handful of counts. As yet, its antigen is unknown. Unique molecular identifiers were incorporated into the prepared TCRbeta library. TCRdb re-derived calls from the PCR reads in MiXCR, one entry per CDR3 protein. This sample has about 130,000 distinct CDR3 sequences; 9.5% to 10% occur once, and the top ten carry around 24%. This entry comes from a study of T-cell reconstitution after alpha-beta-depleted transplantation in children. General study results and limits: Surviving thymic progenitors and recipient T cells were the source of high TCRbeta diversity at day 60 in some patients. In patients about two months after transplant, alpha-beta T cells reportedly arose from several hundred expanded graft clones. By one year post-transplant, T-cell counts and diversity largely arose from T cells that were newly produced.

This CDR3 contains 15 residues. Germline lookup yields CDR1 SGHTA and CDR2 FQGNSA. The junction had 4 bases not matched to a gene; V was cut back by 0 bases and J by 2 bases. The receptor was derived from a girl under three years old who had a stem cell transplant for combined immunodeficiency, so the T cells may come from the graft donor. The chain recombines TRBV7-2 with TRBJ2-7; 7 nucleotides line up with TRBD2. The material sequenced was PBMCs, mostly from graft donor cells, taken 180 days after TCRalphabeta/CD19-depleted stem cell transplant. For the CDR3, the DNA is TGTGCCAGCAGCTTAGCCGCACGGGGGGCCTACGAGCAGTACTTC. Protein: CASSLAARGAYEQYF. The whole variable domain, remainder taken from reference TRBV7-2 and TRBJ2-7, is GAGVSQSPSNKVTEKGKDVELRCDPISGHTALYWYRQSLGQGLEFLIYFQGNSAPDKSGLPSDRFSAERTGGSVSTLTIQRTQQEDSAVYLCASSLAARGAYEQYFGPGTRLTVT.